This T cell receptor beta chain was identified during a study of blood T cell repertoires in COVID-19. Study information: Some COVID-19 samples were acute and others convalescent; all came from the United States, Italy and Spain. The analysed material was cDNA or gDNA that came from T cells, B-cell-depleted T cells, or PBMCs.

The V segment lost 3 bases and the J segment 0 bases; nucleotides outside the gene matches: 1. This CDR3 comprises 15 residues. Germline V CDR1 and CDR2: LGHNT, FRNRAP. The assay was immunoSEQ multiplex PCR, and TCRdb's table has in-frame clones only and misses some. Counted here are about 200,000 clones, 85% to 95% occurring once; the ten biggest clones make up 0.76%. The source of this sequence is a man aged 30 to 45 with COVID-19, enrolled during active disease. The chain couples TRBV12-5 to TRBJ1-3; the match to TRBD1 covers 8 bases. The sequenced material came from peripheral blood. The CDR3 DNA is TGTGCTAGTGGTTTAGGACAGGGCTCTGGAAACACCATATATTTT. Translating gives CASGLGQGSGNTIYF.